What follows are 15 T cell receptor beta chains derived from one specimen sequenced in a study of blood T cell repertoires in COVID-19. The data were produced by immunoSEQ multiplex PCR, yet TCRdb's version contains in-frame clones alone and is incomplete. This table has fewer than 120,000 clones, under 75% appearing once. Sequencing used peripheral blood. These receptors were collected from a woman aged 60-70 years with acute or convalescent COVID-19.

The chain employs TRBV30 and TRBJ2-3; D is undetermined. Germline values: CDR1 GTSNPN, CDR2 SVGIG (reference sequence). The CDR3 runs 11 residues. V lost 3 bases and J lost 3, with 4 bases in between. The CDR3 DNA reads TGTGCCTGGAGCGTTACAGATACGCAGTATTTT. It yields the protein CAWSVTDTQYF.

The V call is TRBV9, the J call TRBJ2-7, with D unclear. Germline CDR1 is SGDLS and CDR2 is YYNGEE. The CDR3 is 12 amino acids. V was cut by 4 bases and J by 7 bases, with 12 bases left in between. The CDR3 DNA reads as TGTGCCAGCAGCCCATCAATGAGGGAGCAGTACTTC. Encoded protein: CASSPSMREQYF.

This chain links TRBV4-1 with TRBJ2-1; D might be TRBD1 (6 bases). The CDR3 is 16 residues long. V dropped 6 bases and J dropped 5 bases, with 20 bases sitting between them. Germline V gene data show CDR1 as MGHRA and CDR2 as YSYEKL. CDR3 protein: CASRPNRLTGNNEQFF. In DNA form, the CDR3 reads TGCGCCAGCAGGCCCAATAGACTAACAGGGAACAATGAGCAGTTCTTC.

This chain connects TRBV18 to TRBJ2-6; D is uncertain. Trimming removed 3 bases at V and 1 base at J, with 7 bases between. CDR3 length: 15 residues. Germline V gene sequence: CDR1 KGHSH, CDR2 LQKENI. This chain's CDR3 is CASSPDISGANVLTF. The DNA of the CDR3 is TGTGCCAGCTCACCCGACATATCTGGGGCCAACGTCCTGACTTTC.

The chain links TRBV19 to TRBJ1-5; maybe TRBD1 (5 bases). The germline gives CDR1 LNHDA, CDR2 SQIVND (reference sequence). The CDR3 is 15 amino acids. V dropped 7 bases and J dropped 1 base, with 14 bases sitting between them. The CDR3 region has the DNA TGTGCCAGTACTCTGGGGGGTGGGAGCAATCAGCCCCAGCATTTT. Residues: CASTLGGGSNQPQHF.

A few counts support this clone. The sample has other DNA sequences that encode this CDR3 too. The rearrangement links TRBV18 to TRBJ1-2; D unresolved. Germline-derived CDR1 and CDR2 are KGHSH and LQKENI. This CDR3 has 14 amino acids. The ends were cut back, 3 bases at V and 1 base at J, with 9 bases in the middle. CDR3 nucleotides: TGTGCCAGCTCACCGAGCGGCGGTAACTATGGCTACACCTTC. It specifies CASSPSGGNYGYTF. The full variable domain, rest sourced from reference TRBV18 and TRBJ1-2, is NAGVMQNPRHLVRRRGQEARLRCSPMKGHSHVYWYRQLPEEGLKFMVYLQKENIIDESGMPKERFSAEFPKEGPSILRIQQVVRGDSAAYFCASSPSGGNYGYTFGSGTRLTVV.

A single count supports this clone. The V call is TRBV4-3, the J call TRBJ1-2, with 10 bases lining up with TRBD1. The ends lost 4 bases at V and 5 bases at J; junction bases unmatched: 4. CDR1 and CDR2 from the germline V gene are LGHNA and YSLEER. The CDR3 runs to 14 residues. CDR3 in DNA: TGCGCCAGCAGCCCGGGACAGGGGCCGTATGGCTACACCTTC. Its protein is CASSPGQGPYGYTF.

The V and J genes are TRBV19 and TRBJ2-4, with 10 nucleotides matching TRBD1. This CDR3 has 15 residues. The V gene's germline CDR1 is LNHDA and CDR2 SQIVND (reference sequence). V trimming: 6 bases; J trimming: 7 bases; junction bases outside the gene matches: 9. The CDR3 sequence is CASSDLDRGPNIQYF. CDR3 bases: TGTGCCAGTAGCGACCTTGACAGGGGGCCGAACATTCAGTACTTC.

V and J are TRBV27 and TRBJ1-2; TRBD1 is a possible D gene (6 bases). The V end was cut by 9 bases, the J end by 8 bases, with 19 bases between. The CDR3 is 13 residues long. The germline gives CDR1 MNHEY, CDR2 SMNVEV (reference sequence). The CDR3 bases are TGTGCCAGTCGTTCGGCGGGGGCCAGCGGCTACACCTTC. Translating it yields CASRSAGASGYTF.

This chain uses TRBV27 with TRBJ2-7, with TRBD1 matching 10 bases. CDR1 and CDR2 (germline): MNHEY, SMNVEV (reference sequence). V dropped 4 bases and J dropped 3; count of bases not matched to a gene: 6. The CDR3 runs 15 residues. The CDR3 nucleotides are TGTGCCAGCAGTTCGACAGGGGGCGGTCTCTACGAGCAGTACTTC. Encoded protein: CASSSTGGGLYEQYF.

The chain combines TRBV28 with TRBJ2-7, with a tentative D call TRBD1 (6 bases). V lost 5 bases, J lost 3 bases, and 14 bases lay in between. Per the germline V gene, CDR1 is MDHEN and CDR2 is SYDVKM. CDR3 size: 14 residues. The CDR3 spells CASSPQTGFYEQYF. The CDR3 region has the DNA TGTGCCAGCAGTCCCCAAACAGGGTTCTACGAGCAGTACTTC. Full variable domain (remainder filled in from reference TRBV28 and TRBJ2-7): DVKVTQSSRYLVKRTGEKVFLECVQDMDHENMFWYRQDPGLGLRLIYFSYDVKMKEKGDIPEGYSVSREKKERFSLILESASTNQTSMYLCASSPQTGFYEQYFGPGTRLTVT.

The rearrangement links TRBV9 to TRBJ1-1; 7 bases fit TRBD1. V was pared by 4 bases and J by 4 bases, with 13 bases of the junction left unmatched. Per germline, CDR1 SGDLS and CDR2 YYNGEE. This CDR3 is built from 16 residues. Here the CDR3 reads CASSPNLDRAVTEAFF. In nucleotides, the CDR3 is TGTGCCAGCAGCCCCAACCTCGACAGGGCGGTCACTGAAGCTTTCTTT. Combining the CDR3 with reference TRBV9 and TRBJ1-1 gives the whole variable domain DSGVTQTPKHLITATGQRVTLRCSPRSGDLSVYWYQQSLDQGLQFLIQYYNGEERAKGNILERFSAQQFPDLHSELNLSSLELGDSALYFCASSPNLDRAVTEAFFGQGTRLTVV.

The V gene is TRBV30, the J gene TRBJ1-6; D is perhaps TRBD1 (6 bases). The CDR3 runs to 15 residues. The ends were cut back, 2 bases at V and 7 bases at J, with 15 bases in the middle. Looked up from germline, CDR1 is GTSNPN and CDR2 is SVGIG (reference sequence). The CDR3: CAWSFPGQPNSPLHF. In DNA form, the CDR3 reads TGTGCCTGGAGTTTCCCCGGACAGCCCAATTCACCCCTCCACTTT.

The gene calls are TRBV7-2 and TRBJ1-2; a possible D gene is TRBD1 (6 bases). Trimming took 0 bases from V and 7 from J, leaving 12 bases between them. The CDR3 is 14 amino acids. Looked up from germline, CDR1 is SGHTA and CDR2 is FQGNSA. This CDR3 reads CASSLAGALFGYTF. The CDR3 coding sequence is TGTGCCAGCAGCTTAGCGGGGGCTCTTTTTGGCTACACCTTC.

This clone has a count of ten or more. The rearrangement links TRBV5-1 to TRBJ2-1, with TRBD2 matching over 10 bases. From germline, CDR1 is SGHRS and CDR2 YFSETQ. The length of the CDR3 is 16 residues. V trimming: 0 bases; J trimming: 6 bases; junction bases outside the gene matches: 6. CDR3 amino acids: CASSLALAGISNEQFF. CDR3 in DNA: TGCGCCAGCAGCTTGGCACTAGCGGGGATCTCCAATGAGCAGTTCTTC.